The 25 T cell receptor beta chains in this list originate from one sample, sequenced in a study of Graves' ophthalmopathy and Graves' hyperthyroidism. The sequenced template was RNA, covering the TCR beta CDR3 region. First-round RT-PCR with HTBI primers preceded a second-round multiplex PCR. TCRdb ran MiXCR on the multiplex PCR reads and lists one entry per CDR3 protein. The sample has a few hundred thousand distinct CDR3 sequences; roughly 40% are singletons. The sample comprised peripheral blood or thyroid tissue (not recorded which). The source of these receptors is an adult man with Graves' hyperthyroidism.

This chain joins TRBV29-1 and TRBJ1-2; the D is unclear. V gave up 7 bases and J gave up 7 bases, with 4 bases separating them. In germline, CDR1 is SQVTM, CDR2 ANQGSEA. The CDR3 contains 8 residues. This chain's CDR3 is CSGSGYTF. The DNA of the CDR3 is TGCAGCGGTAGTGGCTACACCTTC.

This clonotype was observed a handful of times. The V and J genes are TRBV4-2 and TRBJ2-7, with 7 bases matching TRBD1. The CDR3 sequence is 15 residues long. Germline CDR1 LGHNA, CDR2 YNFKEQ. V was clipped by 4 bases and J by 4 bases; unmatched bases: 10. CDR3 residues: CASSPTDRTTYEQYF. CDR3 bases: TGTGCCAGCAGCCCAACGGACAGGACCACTTACGAGCAGTACTTC.

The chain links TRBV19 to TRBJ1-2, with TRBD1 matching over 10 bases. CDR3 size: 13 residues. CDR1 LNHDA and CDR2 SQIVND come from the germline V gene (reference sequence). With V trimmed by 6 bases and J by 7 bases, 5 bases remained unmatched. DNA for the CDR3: TGTGCCAGTAGCCGGGACAGGGGATTTGGCTACACCTTC. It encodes CASSRDRGFGYTF.

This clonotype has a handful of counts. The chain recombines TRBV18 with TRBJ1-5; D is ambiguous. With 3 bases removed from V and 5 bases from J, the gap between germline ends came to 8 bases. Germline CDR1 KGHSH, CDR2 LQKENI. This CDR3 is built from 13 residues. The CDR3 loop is CASSPSSDQPQHF. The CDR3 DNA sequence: TGTGCCAGCTCACCGTCTAGTGATCAGCCCCAGCATTTT.

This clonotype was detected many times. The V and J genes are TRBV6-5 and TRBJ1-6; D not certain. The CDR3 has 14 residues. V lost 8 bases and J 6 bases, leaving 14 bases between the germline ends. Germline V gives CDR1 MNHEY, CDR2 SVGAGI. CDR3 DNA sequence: TGTGCCAGCGCCATCAACGCCCCTAATTCACCCCTCCACTTT. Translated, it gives CASAINAPNSPLHF.

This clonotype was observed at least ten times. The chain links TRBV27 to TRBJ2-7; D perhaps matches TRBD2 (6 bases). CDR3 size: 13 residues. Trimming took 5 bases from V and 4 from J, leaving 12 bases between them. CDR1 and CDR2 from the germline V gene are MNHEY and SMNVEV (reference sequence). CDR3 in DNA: TGTGCCAGCAGTATCGGGAGAGGGTACGAGCAGTACTTC. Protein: CASSIGRGYEQYF.

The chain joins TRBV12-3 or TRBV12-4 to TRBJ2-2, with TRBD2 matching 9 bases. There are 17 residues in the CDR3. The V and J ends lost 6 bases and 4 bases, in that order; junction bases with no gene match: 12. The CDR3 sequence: CASSVGGRAGGTGELFF. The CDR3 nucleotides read TGTGCCAGCAGCGTTGGCGGGAGGGCTGGTGGCACCGGGGAGCTGTTTTTT.

The CDR3 bases are TGCAGCGTTGAGGAGTGGGAGGTGGGCACTGAAGCTTTCTTT. Translation: CSVEEWEVGTEAFF. The chain employs TRBV29-1 and TRBJ1-1; D is unresolved. The CDR3 is 14 amino acids. CDR1 is SQVTM and CDR2 is ANQGSEA in the germline V gene. Trimming stripped 3 bases from V and 4 bases from J, with 15 bases between.

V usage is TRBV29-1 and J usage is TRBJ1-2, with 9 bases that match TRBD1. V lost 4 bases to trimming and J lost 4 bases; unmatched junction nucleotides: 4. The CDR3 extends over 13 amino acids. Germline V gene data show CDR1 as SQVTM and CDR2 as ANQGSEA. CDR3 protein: CSVVSGQGYGYTF. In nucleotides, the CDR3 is TGCAGCGTTGTTTCGGGACAGGGCTATGGCTACACCTTC.

CDR3 coding DNA: TGTGCCAGCAGCCAAGAGTGGCAGGTCTACAATGAGCAGTTCTTC. This encodes CASSQEWQVYNEQFF. J is TRBJ2-1 and V is TRBV4-2; no definite D call. Trimming took 0 bases from V and 3 from J, leaving 9 bases between them. Germline V gives CDR1 LGHNA, CDR2 YNFKEQ. The CDR3 totals 15 residues.

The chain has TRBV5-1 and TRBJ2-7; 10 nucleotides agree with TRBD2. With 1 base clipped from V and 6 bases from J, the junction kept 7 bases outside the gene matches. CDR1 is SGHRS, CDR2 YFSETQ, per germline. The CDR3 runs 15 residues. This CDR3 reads CASSLIPSGGGEQYF. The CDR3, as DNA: TGCGCCAGCAGCTTGATACCTAGCGGGGGTGGCGAGCAGTACTTC.

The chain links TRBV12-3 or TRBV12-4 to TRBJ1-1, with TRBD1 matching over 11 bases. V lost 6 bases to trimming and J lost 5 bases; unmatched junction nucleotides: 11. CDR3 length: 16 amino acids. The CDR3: CASSPGTGGAGTEAFF. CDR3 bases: TGTGCCAGCAGCCCCGGGACAGGGGGTGCGGGGACTGAAGCTTTCTTT.

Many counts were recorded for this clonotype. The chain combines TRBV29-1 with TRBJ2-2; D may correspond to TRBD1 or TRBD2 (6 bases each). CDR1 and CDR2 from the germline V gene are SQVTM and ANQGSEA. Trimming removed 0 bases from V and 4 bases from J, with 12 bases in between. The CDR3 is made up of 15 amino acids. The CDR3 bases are TGCAGCGTTGAAGAAGGGGGGAGTGGCACCGGGGAGCTGTTTTTT. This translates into CSVEEGGSGTGELFF.

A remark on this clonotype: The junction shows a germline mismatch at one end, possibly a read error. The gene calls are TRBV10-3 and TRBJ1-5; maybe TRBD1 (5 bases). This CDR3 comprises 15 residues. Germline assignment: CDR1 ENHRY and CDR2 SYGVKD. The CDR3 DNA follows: TGTGCCAGCAGTTACGACCCGGACATGTATCAGCCCCAGCATTTT. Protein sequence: CASSYDPDMYQPQHF.

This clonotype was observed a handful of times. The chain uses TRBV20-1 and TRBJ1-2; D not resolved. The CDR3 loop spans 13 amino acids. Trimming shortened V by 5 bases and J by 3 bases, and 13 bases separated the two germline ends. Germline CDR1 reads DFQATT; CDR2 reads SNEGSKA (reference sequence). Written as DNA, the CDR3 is TGCAGTGCTGGAACCACTGCATACTATGGCTACACCTTC. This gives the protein CSAGTTAYYGYTF.

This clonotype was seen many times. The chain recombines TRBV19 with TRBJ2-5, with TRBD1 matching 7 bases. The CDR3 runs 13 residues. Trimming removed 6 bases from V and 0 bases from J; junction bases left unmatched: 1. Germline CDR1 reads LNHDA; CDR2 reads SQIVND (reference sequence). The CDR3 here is CASSGTDQETQYF. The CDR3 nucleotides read TGTGCCAGTAGCGGGACAGACCAAGAGACCCAGTACTTC.

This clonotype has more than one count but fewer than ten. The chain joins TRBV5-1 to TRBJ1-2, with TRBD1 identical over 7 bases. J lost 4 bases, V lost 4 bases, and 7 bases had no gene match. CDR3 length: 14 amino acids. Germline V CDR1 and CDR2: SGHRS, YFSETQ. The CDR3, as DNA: TGCGCCAGCAGCCAGGGGACAGACGTCTATGGCTACACCTTC. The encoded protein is CASSQGTDVYGYTF.

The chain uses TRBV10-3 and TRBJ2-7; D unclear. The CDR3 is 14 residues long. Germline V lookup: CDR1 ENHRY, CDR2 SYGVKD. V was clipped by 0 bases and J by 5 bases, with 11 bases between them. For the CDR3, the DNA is TGTGCCATCAGTGAGTCGTCAGCTAGTCACGAGCAGTACTTC. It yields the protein CAISESSASHEQYF.

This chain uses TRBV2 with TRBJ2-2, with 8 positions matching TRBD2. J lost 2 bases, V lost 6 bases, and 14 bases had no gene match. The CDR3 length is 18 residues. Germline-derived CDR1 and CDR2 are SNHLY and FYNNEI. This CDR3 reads CASSPPGLAWGNTGELFF. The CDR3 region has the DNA TGTGCCAGCAGCCCCCCCGGACTAGCATGGGGAAACACCGGGGAGCTGTTTTTT. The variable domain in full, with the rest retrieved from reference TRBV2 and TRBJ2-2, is EPEVTQTPSHQVTQMGQEVILRCVPISNHLYFYWYRQILGQKVEFLVSFYNNEISEKSEIFDDQFSVERPDGSNFTLKIRSTKLEDSAMYFCASSPPGLAWGNTGELFFGEGSRLTVL.

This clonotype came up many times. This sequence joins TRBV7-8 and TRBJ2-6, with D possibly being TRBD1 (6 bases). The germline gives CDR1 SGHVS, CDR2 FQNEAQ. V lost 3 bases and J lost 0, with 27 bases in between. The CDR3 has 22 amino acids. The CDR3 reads CASSFSDSGTRILNSGANVLTF. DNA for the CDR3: TGTGCCAGCAGCTTTAGTGACTCCGGGACAAGGATCCTAAACTCTGGGGCCAACGTCCTGACTTTC.

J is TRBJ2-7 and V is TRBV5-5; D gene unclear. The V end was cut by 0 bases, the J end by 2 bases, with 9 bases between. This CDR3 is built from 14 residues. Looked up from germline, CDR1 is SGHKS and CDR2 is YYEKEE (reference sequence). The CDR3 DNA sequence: TGTGCCAGCAGCTTGGGGGTCCTTACCTACGAGCAGTACTTC. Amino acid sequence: CASSLGVLTYEQYF.

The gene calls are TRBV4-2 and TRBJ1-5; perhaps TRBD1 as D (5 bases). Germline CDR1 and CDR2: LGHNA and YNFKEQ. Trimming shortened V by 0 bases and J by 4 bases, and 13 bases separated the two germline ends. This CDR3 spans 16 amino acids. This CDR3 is CASSQEEGALNQPQHF. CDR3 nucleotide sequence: TGTGCCAGCAGCCAAGAGGAAGGGGCGCTAAATCAGCCCCAGCATTTT.

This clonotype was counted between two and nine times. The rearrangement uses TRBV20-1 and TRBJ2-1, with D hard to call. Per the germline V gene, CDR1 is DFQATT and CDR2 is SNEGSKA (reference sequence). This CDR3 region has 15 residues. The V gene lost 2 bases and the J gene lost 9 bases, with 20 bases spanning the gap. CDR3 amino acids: CSARPSGAGSLEQFF. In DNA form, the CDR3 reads TGCAGTGCTAGACCCAGTGGTGCCGGTAGTCTTGAGCAGTTCTTC.

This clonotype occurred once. The CDR3 DNA sequence: TGTGCCAGCAGTATAGACGCCTCCGGGGAGCTGTTTTTT. Amino acid sequence: CASSIDASGELFF. This sequence joins TRBV7-8 and TRBJ2-2; D gene ambiguous. CDR3 size: 13 residues. In germline, CDR1 is SGHVS, CDR2 FQNEAQ. Trimming took 6 bases from V and 6 from J, leaving 11 bases between them.

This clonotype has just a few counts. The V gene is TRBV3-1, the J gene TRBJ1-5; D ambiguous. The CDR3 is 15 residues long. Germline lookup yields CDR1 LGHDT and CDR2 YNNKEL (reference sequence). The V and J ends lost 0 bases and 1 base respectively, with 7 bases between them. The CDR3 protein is CASSQDPLSNQPQHF. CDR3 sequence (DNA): TGTGCCAGCAGCCAAGATCCCCTGAGCAATCAGCCCCAGCATTTT.